This TCR beta chain was identified in a study of blood T cell repertoires in COVID-19. Study-wide context: Acute and convalescent COVID-19 samples came from the United States, Italy and Spain. Sample material is recorded as cDNA or gDNA derived from T cells, B-cell-depleted T cells, or PBMCs.

The germline V and J ends were trimmed by 4 bases and 10 bases, with 23 bases remaining between them. Germline CDR1 reads SQVTM; CDR2 reads ANQGSEA. There are 14 residues in the CDR3. Per the authors' pipeline: Amplification of reference gene primers was used by the study to estimate nucleated cell counts. Assay: immunoSEQ multiplex PCR; the TCRdb copy retains only in-frame clones and omits some. V and J calls and clone size follow that table, whereas D and trimming were derived from the DNA. The sample contains some 150,000 clones, approximately 87% of which appear only once. The source material was peripheral blood. This receptor was taken from a woman aged 35 to 49 with acute or convalescent COVID-19. The chain recombines TRBV29-1 with TRBJ2-7, with D maybe TRBD2 (6 bases). This chain's CDR3 is CSVGPFVAGGTQYF. The CDR3 bases are TGCAGCGTTGGCCCATTTGTGGCCGGGGGTACCCAGTACTTC.